A selection of T cell receptor beta chains follows, all from one sample in a study of blood T cell repertoires in COVID-19. This table comes from immunoSEQ multiplex PCR, and its TCRdb copy is limited to in-frame clones, with some not included. This table has fewer than 300,000 clones, 85% appearing once. Sequenced: PBMCs or T cells enriched from blood (not recorded which). These receptors all come from a woman between 50 and 59 years old who had recovered from COVID-19. Each CDR3 is given with its conserved first and last residue. D genes are given only for firm matches. A clone size is listed for some rows: how often the clone was seen (once, few, many), or a class if it is expanded.

abundance,j_gene,v_gene,d_gene,CDR3aa,CDR3nt
NA,TRBJ1-2,TRBV4-1,NA,CASSASRSTLYGYTF,TGCGCCAGCAGCGCATCGCGCTCGACACTCTATGGCTACACCTTC
NA,TRBJ1-3,TRBV30,TRBD1,CACRTGNLNTIYF,TGTGCCTGTAGGACAGGGAATCTGAACACCATATATTTT
NA,TRBJ1-3,TRBV7-2,NA,CASSPRGNTIYF,TGTGCCAGCAGCCCCAGGGGAAACACCATATATTTT
few,TRBJ1-2,TRBV5-4,TRBD1,CASSVSRDSYGYTF,TGTGCCAGCAGCGTATCCCGGGACAGCTATGGCTACACCTTC
few,TRBJ1-4,TRBV5-1,TRBD1,CASSLETGVVEKLFF,TGCGCCAGCAGCTTGGAGACAGGGGTGGTCGAAAAACTGTTTTTT
NA,TRBJ2-7,TRBV4-1,NA,CASSPRGSSYEQYF,TGCGCCAGCAGCCCACGGGGAAGCTCCTACGAGCAGTACTTC
NA,TRBJ1-5,TRBV16,TRBD1,CASSQRDSHNQPQHF,TGTGCCAGCAGCCAAAGGGACAGCCACAATCAGCCCCAGCATTTT
NA,TRBJ2-7,TRBV27,TRBD2,CASRLLLGGGYEQYF,TGTGCCAGCAGGCTCCTCCTCGGCGGGGGTTACGAGCAGTACTTC
NA,TRBJ2-7,TRBV7-9,TRBD1,CASSKGGTGDNEQYF,TGTGCCAGCAGCAAGGGGGGGACAGGGGACAACGAGCAGTACTTC
once,TRBJ1-1,TRBV29-1,NA,CSVVGANTEAFF,TGCAGCGTTGTGGGCGCGAACACTGAAGCTTTCTTT
NA,TRBJ1-4,TRBV2,NA,CASSPTWEKLFF,TGTGCCAGCAGCCCTACGTGGGAAAAACTGTTTTTT
NA,TRBJ1-3,TRBV7-9,TRBD1,CASSPTRDRVTGSGNTIYF,TGTGCCAGCAGTCCCACCCGGGACAGGGTAACCGGCTCTGGAAACACCATATATTTT
NA,TRBJ2-1,TRBV6-5,TRBD2,CASSSLAGQANEQFF,TGTGCCAGCAGCTCACTAGCGGGACAGGCCAATGAGCAGTTCTTC
NA,TRBJ2-1,TRBV19,TRBD2,CASSKAGVEQFF,TGTGCCAGTAGTAAGGCGGGGGTTGAGCAGTTCTTC
few,TRBJ1-6,TRBV3-1/TRBV3-2,NA,CASSHADFNSPLHF,TGTGCCAGCAGCCATGCAGATTTCAATTCACCCCTCCACTTT
NA,TRBJ2-7,TRBV10-3,TRBD2,CAISETSGGGEQYF,TGTGCCATCAGTGAAACTAGCGGGGGCGGAGAGCAGTACTTC
NA,TRBJ2-7,TRBV4-1,TRBD1,CASSFGPLDRGPSYEQYF,TGCGCCAGCAGCTTTGGACCCCTCGACAGGGGGCCGAGTTACGAGCAGTACTTC
NA,TRBJ2-7,TRBV28,NA,CASSADRSSSYEQYF,TGTGCCAGCAGCGCTGACAGGAGTAGCTCCTACGAGCAGTACTTC
NA,TRBJ1-1,TRBV19,NA,CASSMNRNTEAFF,TGTGCCAGTAGTATGAACAGGAACACTGAAGCTTTCTTT
NA,TRBJ1-2,TRBV5-5,NA,CASSLHGQNNYGYTF,TGTGCCAGCAGCTTGCATGGGCAAAATAACTATGGCTACACCTTC
NA,TRBJ2-3,TRBV29-1,NA,CSVSTVLVTQYF,TGCAGCGTTTCGACTGTTCTGGTTACGCAGTATTTT
NA,TRBJ1-5,TRBV2,NA,CASSAPRVNQPQHF,TGTGCCAGCAGTGCACCCAGGGTCAATCAGCCCCAGCATTTT
NA,TRBJ2-3,TRBV6-5,NA,CASSYSRGSVTDTQYF,TGTGCCAGCAGTTACTCTCGAGGCAGTGTCACAGATACGCAGTATTTT
NA,TRBJ2-2,TRBV5-1,TRBD2,CASSLVSSGRIAGELFF,TGCGCCAGCAGCTTGGTTTCTAGCGGGAGGATAGCCGGGGAGCTGTTTTTT
NA,TRBJ2-6,TRBV9,TRBD2,CASSVTSGGGGANVLTF,TGTGCCAGCAGCGTGACTAGCGGGGGTGGCGGGGCCAACGTCCTGACTTTC
NA,TRBJ1-2,TRBV9,TRBD1,CASSPNGQGGVGYTF,TGTGCCAGCAGCCCCAATGGACAGGGGGGTGTGGGCTACACCTTC
once,TRBJ2-1,TRBV5-6,NA,CASSTIPQGRSYNEQFF,TGTGCCAGCAGCACAATCCCACAGGGGAGGTCCTACAATGAGCAGTTCTTC
NA,TRBJ1-1,TRBV6-5,TRBD1,CASRPGTAVATEAFF,TGTGCCAGCAGACCTGGGACAGCTGTCGCCACTGAAGCTTTCTTT
NA,TRBJ2-1,TRBV7-2,NA,CASSPYHDNEQFF,TGTGCCAGCAGCCCCTATCACGACAATGAGCAGTTCTTC
few,TRBJ1-6,TRBV7-9,TRBD1,CASSEGGLSSPLHF,TGTGCCAGCAGCGAAGGGGGCCTCAGTTCACCCCTCCACTTT
NA,TRBJ1-3,TRBV4-2,NA,CASSQTPTRNSGNTIYF,TGTGCCAGCAGCCAGACCCCGACAAGGAACTCTGGAAACACCATATATTTT
NA,TRBJ2-1,TRBV11-2,NA,CASSLSGPNNEQFF,TGTGCCAGCAGCCTCAGCGGGCCCAACAATGAGCAGTTCTTC
once,TRBJ1-6,TRBV7-9,NA,CASSLPLTEQSYNSPLHF,TGTGCCAGCAGCTTACCTTTAACAGAGCAGTCCTATAATTCACCCCTCCACTTT
NA,TRBJ1-4,TRBV5-1,NA,CASSAAHEGEKLFF,TGCGCCAGCAGCGCGGCACACGAGGGCGAAAAACTGTTTTTT
NA,TRBJ2-4,TRBV29-1,NA,CSASGAGNIQYF,TGCAGCGCTTCAGGGGCGGGTAACATTCAGTACTTC
NA,TRBJ1-5,TRBV6-5,NA,CASNSRVDNQPQHF,TGTGCCAGCAATAGCAGGGTCGACAATCAGCCCCAGCATTTT
NA,TRBJ2-7,TRBV28,NA,CASSLVGDLRDEQYF,TGTGCCAGCAGTTTAGTCGGGGATCTTAGGGACGAGCAGTACTTC
NA,TRBJ1-1,TRBV29-1,NA,CSVVQMNTEAFF,TGCAGCGTTGTTCAGATGAACACTGAAGCTTTCTTT
NA,TRBJ1-2,TRBV19,NA,CASSPGRGDYGYTF,TGTGCCAGTAGTCCTGGACGGGGGGACTATGGCTACACCTTC
NA,TRBJ1-2,TRBV7-8,NA,CASSLVAQGFFNYGYTF,TGTGCCAGCAGTCTAGTAGCACAGGGCTTTTTTAACTATGGCTACACCTTC
few,TRBJ2-3,TRBV6-4,NA,CASSPTEVSTDTQYF,TGTGCCAGCAGTCCGACAGAAGTGAGCACAGATACGCAGTATTTT